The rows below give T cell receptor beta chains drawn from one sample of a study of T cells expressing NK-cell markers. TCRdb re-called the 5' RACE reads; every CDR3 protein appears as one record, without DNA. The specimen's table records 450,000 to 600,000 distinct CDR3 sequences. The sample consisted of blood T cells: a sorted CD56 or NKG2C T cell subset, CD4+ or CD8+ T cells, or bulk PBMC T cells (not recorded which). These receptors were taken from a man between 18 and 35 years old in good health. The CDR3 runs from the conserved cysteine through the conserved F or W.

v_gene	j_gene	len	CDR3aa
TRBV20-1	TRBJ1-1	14	CSAGVTGAITEAFF
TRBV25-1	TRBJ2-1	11	CASSKDYQQFF
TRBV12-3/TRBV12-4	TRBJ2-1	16	CASSIELAGVHNEQFF
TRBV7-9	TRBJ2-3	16	CASTDGPGGRVDTQYF
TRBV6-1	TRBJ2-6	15	CASRGDRAGANVLTF
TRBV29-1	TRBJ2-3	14	CSVVVSGGVDTQYF
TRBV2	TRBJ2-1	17	CASSGGTSGITYNEQFF
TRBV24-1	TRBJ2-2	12	CATSDVEGELFF
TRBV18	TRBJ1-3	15	CASSPGGDSGNTIYF
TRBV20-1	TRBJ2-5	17	CSAREWGQGDGQETQYF
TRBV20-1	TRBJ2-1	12	CSAFSDRIEQFF
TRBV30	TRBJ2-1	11	CAGKTRNEQFF
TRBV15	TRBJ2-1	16	CATSRSLAGAFNEQFF
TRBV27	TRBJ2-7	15	CASSLFRPSSYEQYF
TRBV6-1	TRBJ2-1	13	CASSPDGYNEQFF
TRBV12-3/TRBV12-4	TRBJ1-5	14	CASSLEGVSQPQHF
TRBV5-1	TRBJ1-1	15	CASSLAGGVNTEAFF
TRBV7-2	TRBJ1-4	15	CASSLEAATNEKLFF
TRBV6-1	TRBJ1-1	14	CASRRDSGMARGFF
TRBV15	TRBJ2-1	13	CATSRDLREGRFF
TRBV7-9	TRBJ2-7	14	CASSPPGPWPEQYF
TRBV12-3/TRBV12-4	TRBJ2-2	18	CASDRGLAGGSYTGELFF
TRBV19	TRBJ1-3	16	CASSLLITVSGNTIYF
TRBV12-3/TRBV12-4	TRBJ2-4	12	CASSPGRDIQYF
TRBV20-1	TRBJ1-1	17	CSARRGRGQQMNTEAFF
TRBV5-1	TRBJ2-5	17	CASSPSGGGGSIVTQYF
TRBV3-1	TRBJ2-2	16	CASSHLSRHVTGELFF
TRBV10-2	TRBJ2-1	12	CASIGGFNEQFF
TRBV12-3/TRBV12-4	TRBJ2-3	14	CASSLAQFTDTQYF
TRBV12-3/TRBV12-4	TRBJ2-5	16	CASSTGTSGFQETQYF
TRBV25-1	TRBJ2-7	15	CASSEYGISSYEQYF
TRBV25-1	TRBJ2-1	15	CASSALAGGKDEQFF
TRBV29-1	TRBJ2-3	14	CSVEREGRVDTQYF
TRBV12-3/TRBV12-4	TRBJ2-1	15	CASSLSSGYSNEQFF
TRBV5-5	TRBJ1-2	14	CASSFGPTNYGYTF
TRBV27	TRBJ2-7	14	CASSLQGFAYEQYF
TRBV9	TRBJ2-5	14	CASSPGLGQETQYF
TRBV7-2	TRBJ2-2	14	CAEQAFRNTGELFF
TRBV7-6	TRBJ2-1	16	CASSSLTSGTNNEQFF
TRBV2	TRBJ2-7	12	CASSEGASEQYF
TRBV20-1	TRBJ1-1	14	CSARDGRGNTEAFF
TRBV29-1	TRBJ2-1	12	CSVEGGGGEQFF
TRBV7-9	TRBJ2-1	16	CASSLISGSSSNEQFF
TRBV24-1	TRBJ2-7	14	CATSPTDGVNEQYF
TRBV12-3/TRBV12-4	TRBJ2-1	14	CASSLLRGGNEQFF
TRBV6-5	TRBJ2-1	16	CASSHRTGNLHNEQFF
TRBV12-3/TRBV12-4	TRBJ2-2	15	CASSWATGGHGELFF
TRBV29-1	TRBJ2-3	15	CSVDRSRGRGATQYF
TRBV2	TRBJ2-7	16	CASSEALAGYTYEQYF
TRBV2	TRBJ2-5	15	CASRARQIIQETQYF